This passage covers 21 T cell receptor beta chains from one sample sequenced in a study of T cells in Graves' hyperthyroidism and ophthalmopathy (dated by TCRdb to the late 2010s). Library preparation used multiplex PCR. TCRdb names Illumina HiSeq 2000 as the instrument used. Amplification of TCR beta CDR3 regions was carried out from RNA transcripts. A first-round RT-PCR of the TCR CDR3 used the HTBI primer set with the Qiagen OneStep RT-PCR kit. The raw public data were reprocessed by TCRdb itself: fastp quality trimming at Q25, MiXCR clonotype calling, in-frame beta chains only. One record per CDR3 amino acid sequence lists the most common genes and DNA. The sample table contains nearly 600,000 distinct CDR3 sequences; only one count was recorded for 14% of them. In total, the top ten clones hold 6.5% to 9% of the sample. The sequenced material came from blood. The receptors shown here come from a young woman with Graves' ophthalmopathy.

The genes are TRBV19 and TRBJ2-7; TRBD1 matches 8 bases. The CDR3 has 14 amino acids. V trimming: 3 bases; J trimming: 2 bases; junction bases outside the gene matches: 3. CDR1 is LNHDA, CDR2 SQIVND, per germline (reference sequence). CDR3 sequence: CASSIRDRTYEQYF. The CDR3 region has the DNA TGTGCCAGTAGTATCAGGGACAGGACCTACGAGCAGTACTTC.

The chain has TRBV7-9 and TRBJ2-1; D assignment may be TRBD1 or TRBD2 (5 bases each). Trimming took 1 base from V and 9 from J, leaving 16 bases between them. The CDR3 spans 15 residues. Looked up from germline, CDR1 is SEHNR and CDR2 is FQNEAQ (reference sequence). CDR3 sequence reads: CASSLVRGVSGEQFF. The CDR3 bases are TGTGCCAGCAGCTTAGTGAGGGGAGTATCAGGTGAGCAGTTCTTC.

In its sample, this clonotype was seen many times. The chain joins TRBV3-1 to TRBJ2-5; D may match TRBD1 or TRBD2 (7 bases each). Germline CDR1 is LGHDT and CDR2 is YNNKEL (reference sequence). V lost 4 bases and J 1 base, leaving 16 bases between the germline ends. This CDR3 is 16 amino acids long. DNA of the CDR3: TGTGCCAGCAGCCCCTCGGGGGGACAGTTCCAAGAGACCCAGTACTTC. As protein: CASSPSGGQFQETQYF.

This clonotype was recorded at least ten times. The chain employs TRBV20-1 and TRBJ2-5, with 7 positions matching TRBD2. Trimming removed 0 bases from V and 5 bases from J; junction bases left unmatched: 24. The CDR3 loop spans 20 amino acids. Germline values: CDR1 DFQATT, CDR2 SNEGSKA (reference sequence). The CDR3 loop reads CSARDGLAPAVGGGVETQYF. DNA of the CDR3: TGCAGTGCTAGAGATGGCTTGGCACCTGCTGTGGGCGGGGGTGTGGAGACCCAGTACTTC.

On this clonotype: A much larger clone lies a single base off, so this may be a read error. This chain links TRBV10-3 with TRBJ1-1; D is uncertain. Trimming removed 0 bases from V and 4 bases from J, with 9 bases in between. CDR1 is ENHRY and CDR2 is SYGVKD in the germline V gene. The CDR3 runs 14 residues. The CDR3 DNA sequence: TGTGCCATCAGTGAGTCGGAGAGGAGCACTGAAGCTTTCTTT. Translation gives CAISESERSTEAFF.

This clonotype was recorded a few times. CDR3 sequence reads: CASSLDPRTNTGELFF. CDR3 bases: TGCGCCAGCAGCTTGGACCCACGCACGAACACCGGGGAGCTGTTTTTT. The J gene is TRBJ2-2, the V gene TRBV5-1; D not resolved. In germline, CDR1 is SGHRS, CDR2 YFSETQ. The V and J ends lost 0 bases and 0 bases respectively, with 9 bases between them. The CDR3 consists of 16 residues.

This clonotype was counted at least ten times. The chain links TRBV6-2 or TRBV6-3 to TRBJ2-5; D is possibly TRBD2 (7 bases). Germline lookup yields CDR1 MNHEY and CDR2 SVGEGT. V lost 6 bases, J lost 2 bases, and 16 bases lay in between. The CDR3 covers 15 residues. CDR3 sequence (DNA): TGTGCCAGCAGAGGGGGACTACGATATCAAGAGACCCAGTACTTC. Translated, it gives CASRGGLRYQETQYF.

With respect to this clonotype: A read error may be the cause here, since a much bigger clone is one base away. The rearrangement uses TRBV18 and TRBJ2-1; no reliable D call. The germline gives CDR1 KGHSH, CDR2 LQKENI. CDR3 length: 9 residues. This chain's CDR3 is CANSRRRFF. For the CDR3, the DNA is TGTGCCAACTCACGGCGGCGGTTCTTC.

Comments on this clonotype: A much larger clone is a single base away; this may be a read error. The chain carries TRBV7-3 and TRBJ2-3; TRBD1 matches at 8 bases. The CDR3 is 16 amino acids. Germline V lookup: CDR1 SGHTA, CDR2 FQGTGA. V was pared by 5 bases and J by 1 base, with 8 bases of the junction left unmatched. CDR3 nucleotides: TGTGCCAGCAGCCCAAGGGCACAGGGGGGCACAGATACGCAGTATTTT. Translation: CASSPRAQGGTDTQYF. The whole variable domain, remainder taken from reference TRBV7-3 and TRBJ2-3, is GAGVSQTPSNKVTEKGKYVELRCDPISGHTALYWYRQSLGQGPEFLIYFQGTGAADDSGLPNDRFFAVRPEGSVSTLKIQRTERGDSAVYLCASSPRAQGGTDTQYFGPGTRLTVL.

This clonotype was recorded many times. This chain joins TRBV7-8 and TRBJ2-1, with TRBD2 matching 14 bases. Germline-derived CDR1 and CDR2 are SGHVS and FQNEAQ. J lost 5 bases, V lost 4 bases, and 13 bases had no gene match. The CDR3 runs 19 residues. CDR3 loop: CASSYAGTSGRKRDNEQFF. In nucleotides, the CDR3 is TGTGCCAGCAGCTACGCCGGGACTAGCGGGAGAAAGAGAGACAATGAGCAGTTCTTC.

At least ten counts were recorded for this clonotype. This sequence joins TRBV27 and TRBJ2-7; TRBD2 matches at 11 bases. CDR3 length equals 16 residues. With 4 bases clipped from V and 3 bases from J, the junction kept 8 bases outside the gene matches. Looked up from germline, CDR1 is MNHEY and CDR2 is SMNVEV (reference sequence). As DNA, the CDR3 is TGTGCCAGCAGTTCCATAGCGGGAGGGAGTATCTACGAGCAGTACTTC. This encodes CASSSIAGGSIYEQYF.

This clonotype was detected many times. This chain joins TRBV5-1 and TRBJ2-2, with D perhaps TRBD1 or TRBD2 (5 bases each). The ends were cut back, 5 bases at V and 5 bases at J, with 22 bases in the middle. The CDR3 is 17 amino acids. Germline values: CDR1 SGHRS, CDR2 YFSETQ. Written as DNA, the CDR3 is TGCGCCAGCAGTCGGGACCCCCAGGAAGTGCGTACCGGGGAGCTGTTTTTT. This translates into CASSRDPQEVRTGELFF.

The table lists this clonotype with many counts. The rearrangement links TRBV6-1 to TRBJ2-2, with 16 bases lining up with TRBD2. J was trimmed by 6 bases and V by 6 bases; bases with no gene match: 4. Germline CDR1 reads MNHNS; CDR2 reads SASEGT. The CDR3 runs 16 residues. This CDR3 is CASRPGLAGGPGELFF. The DNA of the CDR3 is TGTGCCAGCAGACCGGGACTAGCGGGAGGGCCCGGGGAGCTGTTTTTT.

The V and J genes are TRBV5-4 and TRBJ2-3, with 10 bases that match TRBD2. Per germline, CDR1 SGHNT and CDR2 YYREEE (reference sequence). The ends lost 2 bases at V and 6 bases at J; junction bases unmatched: 9. CDR3 size: 16 residues. The CDR3 is CASSLRPGLARDTQYF. Written as DNA, the CDR3 is TGTGCCAGCAGCTTAAGACCGGGACTAGCGAGGGATACGCAGTATTTT. Full variable domain (missing parts from reference TRBV5-4 and TRBJ2-3): ETGVTQSPTHLIKTRGQQVTLRCSSQSGHNTVSWYQQALGQGPQFIFQYYREEENGRGNFPPRFSGLQFPNYSSELNVNALELDDSALYLCASSLRPGLARDTQYFGPGTRLTVL.

This clonotype occurred many times. The gene calls are TRBV7-8 and TRBJ2-3; D is undetermined. V was shortened by 0 bases and J by 0 bases, with 7 bases between the two germline ends. Germline V lookup: CDR1 SGHVS, CDR2 FQNEAQ. The CDR3 spans 15 residues. The CDR3 sequence: CASSLAPLSTDTQYF. CDR3 DNA sequence: TGTGCCAGCAGCTTAGCCCCCCTTAGCACAGATACGCAGTATTTT.

The genes are TRBV12-3 or TRBV12-4 and TRBJ2-1; the D gene is possibly TRBD1 (8 bases). With 4 bases removed from V and 7 bases from J, the gap between germline ends came to 20 bases. The CDR3 contains 16 residues. CDR3 in amino acids: CASSSGDRRGGNEQFF. CDR3 nucleotide sequence: TGTGCCAGCAGTTCGGGGGACAGGAGGGGGGGAAATGAGCAGTTCTTC.

This clonotype appeared many times. The CDR3 loop is CASSLADRVGDEQYF. The CDR3 region has the DNA TGTGCCAGCAGTTTAGCGGACAGGGTTGGTGACGAGCAGTACTTC. The chain uses TRBV12-3 or TRBV12-4 and TRBJ2-7; 8 nucleotides agree with TRBD1. V trimming: 0 bases; J trimming: 5 bases; junction bases outside the gene matches: 6. This CDR3 region has 15 residues.

This chain links TRBV25-1 with TRBJ2-1; the D gene is possibly TRBD1 (6 bases). This CDR3 has 15 amino acids. Germline CDR1 MGHDK, CDR2 SYGVNS. The V end lost 4 bases, the J end lost 0 bases, and 10 bases lay between the germline ends. CDR3 sequence: CASSAGAGSYNEQFF. The CDR3, as DNA: TGTGCCAGCAGTGCAGGGGCCGGCTCCTACAATGAGCAGTTCTTC.

The sample holds a few counts of this clonotype. J is TRBJ2-1 and V is TRBV3-1, with TRBD2 matching over 7 bases. J gave up 9 bases and V 4 bases, and 18 bases lay outside the gene matches. CDR1 is LGHDT and CDR2 is YNNKEL in the germline V gene (reference sequence). This CDR3 contains 17 residues. The CDR3 here is CASSPGGGWERGGEQFF. CDR3 DNA sequence: TGTGCCAGCAGCCCGGGGGGTGGGTGGGAGCGTGGTGGTGAGCAGTTCTTC.

With respect to this clonotype: This could be a read error, since a much larger clone is one nucleotide away. This CDR3 is missing its conserved last phenylalanine or tryptophan, likely due to a read error. V is TRBV7-9 and J is TRBJ2-1; 8 bases line up with TRBD1. Per germline, CDR1 SEHNR and CDR2 FQNEAQ (reference sequence). The CDR3 spans 15 residues. Losses at the gene ends were 4 bases for V and 5 bases for J; bases not matched to a gene: 7. The CDR3 DNA follows: TGTGCCAGCAGCTCGGGACAGGCCCAGAACAATGAGCAGTTCTCC. It yields the protein CASSSGQAQNNEQFS.

This clonotype occurred many times. This rearrangement joins TRBV5-6 to TRBJ2-1; D gene uncertain. Deletions cut 0 bases from V and 0 bases from J, with 28 bases between. The CDR3 covers 22 residues. The germline CDR1 and CDR2 sequences are SGHDT and YYEEEE. The CDR3 DNA reads as TGTGCCAGCAGCTTGGGTATTCCTCAGGATGGGTTGGACCCGAGCTCCTACAATGAGCAGTTCTTC. Its translation is CASSLGIPQDGLDPSSYNEQFF.